This T cell receptor beta chain was profiled in a study of neurological immune-mediated disorders. The study's findings and limits: Private repertoires in all groups were suggested by the absence of shared CDR3 amino acid sequences among expanded clones across subjects.

V lost 1 base to trimming and J lost 9 bases, with 16 bases between them. Germline values: CDR1 KGHSH, CDR2 LQKENI. The CDR3 spans 15 residues. A word on this clonotype: Its antigen is not known.

The cDNA was produced through 5'RACE with 10-nucleotide random UMIs. TCRdb re-derived calls from the 5' RACE reads in MiXCR, one entry per CDR3 protein. The sample yields 40,000 or so distinct CDR3 sequences, approximately 2.4% seen once. The source is a man aged 50-59 years with multiple sclerosis. The source material was PBMCs. J is TRBJ1-5 and V is TRBV18, with D perhaps TRBD1 (5 bases). This chain's CDR3 is CASSPLGGVGAPQHF. The CDR3 region has the DNA TGTGCCAGCTCACCACTCGGCGGGGTAGGGGCGCCCCAGCATTTT. The full variable domain, rest sourced from reference TRBV18 and TRBJ1-5, is NAGVMQNPRHLVRRRGQEARLRCSPMKGHSHVYWYRQLPEEGLKFMVYLQKENIIDESGMPKERFSAEFPKEGPSILRIQQVVRGDSAAYFCASSPLGGVGAPQHFGDGTRLSIL.